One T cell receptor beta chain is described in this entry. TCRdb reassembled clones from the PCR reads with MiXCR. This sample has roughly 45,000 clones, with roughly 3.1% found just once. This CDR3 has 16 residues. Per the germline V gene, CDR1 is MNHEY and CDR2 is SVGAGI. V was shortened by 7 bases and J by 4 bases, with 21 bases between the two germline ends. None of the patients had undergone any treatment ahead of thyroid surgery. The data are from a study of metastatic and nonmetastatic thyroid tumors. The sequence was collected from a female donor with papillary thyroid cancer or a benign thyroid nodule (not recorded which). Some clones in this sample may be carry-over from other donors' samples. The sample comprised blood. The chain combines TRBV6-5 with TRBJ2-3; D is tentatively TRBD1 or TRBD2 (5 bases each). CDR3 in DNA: TGTGCCAGCATTAAGAGAGCTTGGGGGTGGGCAGATACGCAGTATTTT. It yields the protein CASIKRAWGWADTQYF.